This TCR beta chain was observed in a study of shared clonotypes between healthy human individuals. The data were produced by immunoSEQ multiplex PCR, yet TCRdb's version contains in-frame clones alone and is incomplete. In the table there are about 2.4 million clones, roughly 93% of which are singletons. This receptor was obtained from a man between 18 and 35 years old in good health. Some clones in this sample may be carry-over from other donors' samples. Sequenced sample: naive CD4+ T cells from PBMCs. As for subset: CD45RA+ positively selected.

In DNA, the CDR3 is TGTGCCAGTAGTATCTACGTGGACAGGGGTTATGGCTACACCTTC. As protein: CASSIYVDRGYGYTF. The rearrangement uses TRBV19 and TRBJ1-2; TRBD1 matches 9 bases. Germline V CDR1 and CDR2: LNHDA, SQIVND (reference sequence). J was trimmed by 5 bases and V by 3 bases; bases with no gene match: 7. CDR3 size: 15 residues.